This entry lists 13 T cell receptor beta chains sequenced from one sample in a study of blood T cells in healthy people across ages. Primed by a sample-barcoded 5' primer and a J-beta primer mix, a second PCR proceeded for roughly 7 to 12 cycles. TCRdb reprocessed the 5' RACE reads via MiXCR and lists one record per CDR3 protein. The sample includes around 1.7 million distinct CDR3 sequences, over 25% seen only once; the top ten take 7.7%. The sequenced sample consisted of blood. The source of these receptors is a woman aged 25 to 45 in good health.

This clonotype was counted many times. The CDR3 DNA reads TGCAGCGTTGTGGCTTCCAGGGTGGGAGAAGCTTTCTTT. Translated: CSVVASRVGEAFF. This chain links TRBV29-1 with TRBJ1-1; possible D gene TRBD1, 5 bases. The V and J ends lost 4 bases and 8 bases respectively, with 17 bases between them. The CDR3 totals 13 residues. Germline loops: CDR1 SQVTM, CDR2 ANQGSEA.

This clonotype has only a few counts. A read error may account for a junction end that differs from germline. The chain links TRBV29-1 to TRBJ2-7; 11 bases agree with TRBD1. The length of the CDR3 is 12 residues. Germline CDR1 reads SQVTM; CDR2 reads ANQGSEA. The CDR3 DNA reads TGCAGCGCTCGGACAGGGGGCTACAAGCAGTACTTC. Translation gives CSARTGGYKQYF.

In its sample, this clonotype was seen many times. The V gene is TRBV7-2, the J gene TRBJ2-7; D is unclear. Per the germline V gene, CDR1 is SGHTA and CDR2 is FQGNSA. Trimming left V 4 bases short and J 4 bases short, with 14 bases between. This CDR3 contains 14 residues. In DNA form, the CDR3 reads TGTGCCAGCAGCTCTCGGATCGAACCTTACGAGCAGTACTTC. Its translation: CASSSRIEPYEQYF.

A remark on this clonotype: Its ends do not fully match the called genes, so a read error is possible. The genes are TRBV12-3 or TRBV12-4 and TRBJ2-1; the D gene is possibly TRBD2 (5 bases). This CDR3 has 15 amino acids. The DNA for the CDR3 is TGTGCCAGCAGACTGACTACGAGCTCCTACAATGAGCAGGTCTTC. The encoded protein is CASRLTTSSYNEQVF.

CDR3 residues: CASSLGQGLDAFF. In DNA form, the CDR3 reads TGTGCCAGCAGCTTAGGACAGGGCCTGGACGCTTTCTTT. This rearrangement joins TRBV5-5 to TRBJ1-1, with TRBD1 identical over 8 bases. This CDR3 spans 13 amino acids. The V and J ends lost 2 bases and 11 bases, in that order; junction bases with no gene match: 8. Germline values: CDR1 SGHKS, CDR2 YYEKEE (reference sequence). Full variable domain (rest looked up from reference TRBV5-5 and TRBJ1-1): DAGVTQSPTHLIKTRGQQVTLRCSPISGHKSVSWYQQVLGQGPQFIFQYYEKEERGRGNFPDRFSARQFPNYSSELNVNALLLGDSALYLCASSLGQGLDAFFGQGTRLTVV.

This rearrangement joins TRBV5-1 to TRBJ2-7; D assignment may be TRBD1 or TRBD2 (5 bases each). CDR1 and CDR2 from the germline V gene are SGHRS and YFSETQ. The CDR3 loop spans 15 amino acids. Deletions cut 2 bases from V and 2 bases from J, with 14 bases between. As DNA, the CDR3 is TGCGCCAGCAGCTTTGCCCGGGACGTTCCCTACGAGCAGTACTTC. It specifies CASSFARDVPYEQYF.

The chain uses TRBV12-3 or TRBV12-4 and TRBJ2-2, with unresolved D. This CDR3 comprises 13 residues. Trimming took 6 bases from V and 3 from J, leaving 8 bases between them. CDR3 region: CASRTQYTGELFF. In DNA form, the CDR3 reads TGTGCCAGCAGGACTCAGTACACCGGGGAGCTGTTTTTT.

The rearrangement joins TRBV2 to TRBJ1-1; D not certain. Trimming took 6 bases from V and 1 from J, leaving 9 bases between them. Looked up from germline, CDR1 is SNHLY and CDR2 is FYNNEI. CDR3 length: 13 residues. The CDR3 loop is CASRSGRNTEAFF. In DNA form, the CDR3 reads TGTGCCAGCAGATCAGGCAGGAACACTGAAGCTTTCTTT.

As for this clonotype: One end of the junction does not line up with germline, which may come from a read error. This rearrangement joins TRBV29-1 to TRBJ2-5; D possibly corresponds to TRBD2 (5 bases). This CDR3 has 13 residues. Germline V gene sequence: CDR1 SQVTM, CDR2 ANQGSEA. This CDR3 is CSVKESGMEIQYF. In nucleotides, the CDR3 is TGCAGCGTTAAAGAAAGCGGTATGGAGATCCAGTACTTC.

The J gene is TRBJ2-5, the V gene TRBV15; 7 bases line up with TRBD2. CDR3 size: 16 residues. V was clipped by 1 base and J by 4 bases; unmatched bases: 9. Germline V gene lookup returns CDR1 LNHNV and CDR2 YYDKDF (reference sequence). The CDR3 here is CATSRVRRWGGETQYF. Written as DNA, the CDR3 is TGTGCCACCAGCAGAGTGCGCCGGTGGGGGGGAGAGACCCAGTACTTC.

This clonotype was counted only a few times. The rearrangement joins TRBV29-1 to TRBJ2-4, with TRBD1 as a possible D gene (7 bases). Trimming shortened V by 4 bases and J by 3 bases, and 22 bases separated the two germline ends. CDR1 SQVTM and CDR2 ANQGSEA come from the germline V gene. The CDR3 has 17 residues. CDR3 region: CSVVVFGGQGVKNIQYF. The CDR3 bases are TGCAGCGTTGTGGTCTTCGGGGGTCAGGGGGTCAAAAACATTCAGTACTTC.

The V and J genes are TRBV7-9 and TRBJ2-5, with D unclear. The germline CDR1 and CDR2 sequences are SEHNR and FQNEAQ (reference sequence). This CDR3 comprises 13 residues. Trimming pared 5 bases from V and 2 bases from J, leaving 9 bases between. CDR3 region: CASSPHQQETQYF. The CDR3, as DNA: TGTGCCAGCAGCCCACACCAACAAGAGACCCAGTACTTC.

This clonotype was found many times. The rearrangement uses TRBV30 and TRBJ2-1; maybe TRBD2 (6 bases). In germline, CDR1 is GTSNPN, CDR2 SVGIG (reference sequence). The CDR3 consists of 11 residues. Trimming pared 8 bases from V and 5 bases from J, leaving 10 bases between. The CDR3 DNA sequence: TGTGCCGGCGGGATAAACAATGAGCAGTTCTTC. Its translation: CAGGINNEQFF.